This TCR beta chain was recovered during a study of vaccination and CD4 T cells after COVID-19. Looking at the study overall: The convalescents included six males and four females, and among them two were Hispanic while seven were Caucasian. Findings of the study overall: Relatively few convalescent patients were studied; early post-infection timepoints were not included.

This CDR3 is built from 18 residues. CDR1 and CDR2 from the germline V gene are LNHDA and SQIVND (reference sequence). Trimming took off 4 bases at V and 3 bases at J, with 24 bases between the two ends. At the Johns Hopkins FTIC core, DNA taken from cultured CD4+ T cells was sequenced by way of the Oncomine TCR Beta short-read assay. TCRdb reanalysed the PCR reads using MiXCR and keeps one entry per CDR3 protein. This sample has fewer than 15,000 distinct CDR3 sequences, with 55% to 65% found just once. Documented treatment: roughly 10-day PBMC culture with coronavirus spike peptide pools or control peptides (ViraFEST assay). ViraFEST sequenced TCRs after peptide-pool expansion of antigen-specific T cells. After being plated at some 2 million per well, PBMCs were cultured with roughly 9.5 IU/ml IL-2 and 8.5 to 10 ug/ml peptide pools. Turning to this clonotype: Its specificity is unknown.

This sequence joins TRBV19 and TRBJ1-1, with D possibly matching TRBD1 (5 bases). The origin of this receptor is a human donor who had recovered from COVID-19. Sequenced material: CD4+ T cells from blood, cultured in vitro, taken before SARS-CoV-2 vaccination. The CDR3 loop is CASSRGEGRLQGYTEAFF. CDR3 nucleotide sequence: TGTGCCAGTAGTAGAGGTGAGGGACGGCTCCAGGGCTACACTGAAGCTTTCTTT.